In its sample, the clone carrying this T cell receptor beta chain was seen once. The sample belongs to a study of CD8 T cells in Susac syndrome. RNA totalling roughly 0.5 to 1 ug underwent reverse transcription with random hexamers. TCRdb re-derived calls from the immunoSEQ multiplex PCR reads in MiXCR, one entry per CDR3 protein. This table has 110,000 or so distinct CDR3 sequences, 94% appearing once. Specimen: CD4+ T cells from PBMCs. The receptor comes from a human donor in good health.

CDR3 DNA: TGTGCCAGCAGGCTGTCACGGGGGAGCTCTGGGGCCAACGTCCTGACTTTC. It translates to CASRLSRGSSGANVLTF. V gene TRBV11-2 combines with J gene TRBJ2-6; D is perhaps TRBD2 (6 bases). Trimming removed 6 bases from V and 0 bases from J, with 15 bases in between. The CDR3 sequence is 17 residues long. Germline CDR1 SGHAT, CDR2 FQNNGV.